The clone carrying this T cell receptor (beta chain) was seen a few times. In the study's own analysis: Amplifying reference gene primers gave estimates of nucleated cell counts. Data came from immunoSEQ multiplex PCR; TCRdb stores just in-frame clones and leaves some out. The V and J calls and clone size were taken over from that table, and D and trimming were inferred from the DNA. The sample records over 600,000 clones, more than 80% being singletons. This entry is derived from a study of blood T cell repertoires in COVID-19. About the study: Donors in the United States, Italy and Spain gave samples during acute or convalescent COVID-19. Sample material is recorded as cDNA or gDNA derived from T cells, B-cell-depleted T cells, or PBMCs.

Trimming stripped 5 bases from V and 0 bases from J, with 14 bases between. The CDR3 is made up of 16 amino acids. Per the germline V gene, CDR1 is SGHVS and CDR2 is FQNEAQ. The sequenced material came from peripheral blood. The receptor's source is a woman under 30 with acute or convalescent COVID-19. V is TRBV7-8 and J is TRBJ1-3; D may be TRBD1 (6 bases). The CDR3 sequence is CASSHTNRDSGNTIYF. The CDR3 DNA is TGTGCCAGCAGCCATACCAACAGGGACTCTGGAAACACCATATATTTT.